Listed below are T cell receptor beta chains from one sample, sequenced in a study of blood T cell repertoires in COVID-19. Some clones are missing from TCRdb's copy, which holds only in-frame ones; the method was immunoSEQ multiplex PCR. The repertoire has roughly 180,000 clones, roughly 84% of them found once; the top ten carry less than 20%. The material sequenced was PBMCs or T cells enriched from blood (not recorded which). All receptors derive from a man between 60 and 75 years old who had recovered from COVID-19. Each CDR3 is given with its conserved first and last residue. A D gene is named only where the DNA matches it firmly. Clone size appears in some rows only: once, few, many, or a class for an expanded clone.

j_call d_call v_call clone_size cdr3_nt cdr3_aa
TRBJ2-3 TRBD1 TRBV20-1 . TGCAGTGCTAGTTCACCGGACAGGGGTCCCGATACGCAGTATTTT CSASSPDRGPDTQYF
TRBJ1-5 . TRBV5-8 . TGTGCCAGCAGCCTTGGGGTATACAGGGAGCCCCAGCATTTT CASSLGVYREPQHF
TRBJ2-7 TRBD1 TRBV27 . TGTGCCAGCAGTCGACAGGGGGCGTACGAGCAGTACTTC CASSRQGAYEQYF
TRBJ2-5 . TRBV13 . TGTGCCAGCAGCTTCGGGTATGAGGAGACCCAGTACTTC CASSFGYEETQYF
TRBJ1-1 . TRBV6-1 . TGTGCCAGCAGTGAAGGATCAGAATGGAACACTGAAGCTTTCTTT CASSEGSEWNTEAFF
TRBJ2-2 . TRBV3-1/TRBV3-2 . TGTGCCAGCAGCCAAGACCTCGGGGGAACCACCGGGGAGCTGTTTTTT CASSQDLGGTTGELFF
TRBJ2-4 TRBD2 TRBV7-9 . TGTGCCAGCAGCGGATCTAGCGGGGGGCCAAACATTCAGTACTTC CASSGSSGGPNIQYF
TRBJ2-2 . TRBV9 few TGTGCCAGCAGCGTAGATTGGGGGCACACCGGGGAGCTGTTTTTT CASSVDWGHTGELFF
TRBJ2-2 . TRBV19 . TGTGCCAGTAGTCTAACCGGGACAAGGGTCGCCGGGGAGCTGTTTTTT CASSLTGTRVAGELFF
TRBJ2-1 . TRBV4-1 . TGCGCCAGCAGCCAAGATGCGGCGCGAGAGCAGTTCTTC CASSQDAAREQFF
TRBJ2-2 TRBD2 TRBV5-4 . TGTGCCAGCAGCCGGGACCCGGGACTAGGAAGGGCCGGGGAGCTGTTTTTT CASSRDPGLGRAGELFF
TRBJ2-5 TRBD2 TRBV7-6 . TGTGCCAGCAGTTGGGACTATCCTGGGGAGACCCAGTACTTC CASSWDYPGETQYF
TRBJ1-1 TRBD1 TRBV5-1 . TGCGCCAGCACCCCCAACCTGAACAGGGGAATGAACACTGAAGCTTTCTTT CASTPNLNRGMNTEAFF
TRBJ2-5 . TRBV11-2 . TGTGCCAGCAGCTTCAATTCGGTACAGGGAGAGACCCAGTACTTC CASSFNSVQGETQYF
TRBJ2-7 . TRBV7-9 . TGTGCCAGCAGCGAAAGGACAGACTTCTACGAGCAGTACTTC CASSERTDFYEQYF